These 23 T cell receptor beta chains were sequenced from one sample in a study of cytomegalovirus exposure and HLA in healthy donors. PCR was performed using 60 Vbeta and 13 Jbeta primers. Generated by immunoSEQ multiplex PCR, the TCRdb table keeps only in-frame clones and is missing some. The sample lists hundreds of thousands of clones; 60% to 85% were seen once. The specimen sequenced was PBMCs. The receptors were gathered from a man in his forties or fifties in good health and CMV-seronegative.

The sample holds a few counts of this clone. The rearrangement uses TRBV19 and TRBJ2-3; the D gene is possibly TRBD1 (7 bases). The CDR3 length is 15 residues. V lost 3 bases and J lost 2, with 12 bases in between. Germline CDR1 LNHDA, CDR2 SQIVND (reference sequence). For the CDR3, the DNA is TGTGCCAGTAGTATCCAGGGGGGACCCACAGATACGCAGTATTTT. Amino acids: CASSIQGGPTDTQYF. Full variable domain (remainder filled in from reference TRBV19 and TRBJ2-3): DGGITQSPKYLFRKEGQNVTLSCEQNLNHDAMYWYRQDPGQGLRLIYYSQIVNDFQKGDIAEGYSVSREKKESFPLTVTSAQKNPTAFYLCASSIQGGPTDTQYFGPGTRLTVL.

This clone was observed a handful of times. The chain employs TRBV27 and TRBJ2-7; 10 bases line up with TRBD1. Losses at the gene ends were 5 bases for V and 3 bases for J; bases not matched to a gene: 1. CDR1 is MNHEY and CDR2 is SMNVEV in the germline V gene (reference sequence). The CDR3 is made up of 13 amino acids. The CDR3 here is CASSRTGGYEQYF. The DNA for the CDR3 is TGTGCCAGCAGTAGGACAGGGGGCTACGAGCAGTACTTC.

The chain carries TRBV30 and TRBJ1-5; a weak D match, TRBD1 (5 bases). Trimming took off 1 base at V and 7 bases at J, with 11 bases between the two ends. This CDR3 is 13 amino acids long. Germline CDR1 GTSNPN, CDR2 SVGIG (reference sequence). The CDR3 sequence is CAWSAGGTQPQHF. Written as DNA, the CDR3 is TGTGCCTGGAGTGCCGGGGGTACCCAGCCCCAGCATTTT. The full variable domain, completed using reference TRBV30 and TRBJ1-5, is SQTIHQWPATLVQPVGSPLSLECTVEGTSNPNLYWYRQAAGRGLQLLFYSVGIGQISSEVPQNLSASRPQDRQFILSSKKLLLSDSGFYLCAWSAGGTQPQHFGDGTRLSIL.

The chain links TRBV30 to TRBJ2-7, with TRBD2 as a possible D gene (7 bases). This CDR3 is built from 17 residues. V lost 1 base to trimming and J lost 1 base, with 20 bases between them. Germline CDR1 GTSNPN, CDR2 SVGIG (reference sequence). The CDR3 spells CAWSAARGGFSSYEQYF. The CDR3 DNA is TGTGCCTGGAGTGCAGCTAGGGGGGGTTTCTCTTCCTACGAGCAGTACTTC.

This chain uses TRBV7-9 with TRBJ2-7, with a possible D match to TRBD1 (6 bases). With 5 bases removed from V and 5 bases from J, the gap between germline ends came to 19 bases. The CDR3 loop spans 15 amino acids. Germline values: CDR1 SEHNR, CDR2 FQNEAQ (reference sequence). This CDR3 reads CASSPTGGRGDEQYF. The CDR3 coding sequence is TGTGCCAGCAGCCCAACCGGTGGCAGGGGAGACGAGCAGTACTTC. The full variable domain, its missing parts supplied by reference TRBV7-9 and TRBJ2-7, is DTGVSQNPRHKITKRGQNVTFRCDPISEHNRLYWYRQTLGQGPEFLTYFQNEAQLEKSRLLSDRFSAERPKGSFSTLEIQRTEQGDSAMYLCASSPTGGRGDEQYFGPGTRLTVT.

The V gene is TRBV5-1, the J gene TRBJ2-2, with TRBD1 as a possible D gene (6 bases). Germline-derived CDR1 and CDR2 are SGHRS and YFSETQ. V lost 1 base and J lost 3, with 10 bases in between. The CDR3 covers 15 residues. This CDR3 is CASSLTAGDTGELFF. The CDR3 DNA is TGCGCCAGCAGCTTGACGGCAGGGGACACCGGGGAGCTGTTTTTT.

The gene calls are TRBV7-9 and TRBJ1-2; TRBD1 matches 7 bases. Germline CDR1 SEHNR, CDR2 FQNEAQ (reference sequence). This CDR3 is 16 amino acids long. The junction had 12 bases not matched to a gene; V was cut back by 4 bases and J by 4 bases. The CDR3 DNA sequence: TGTGCCAGCAGCTCCCGGACAGGACCTTCAGGCTATGGCTACACCTTC. It encodes CASSSRTGPSGYGYTF.

This clone has a handful of counts. V and J are TRBV5-6 and TRBJ1-1, with D hard to call. The germline V gene has CDR1 SGHDT and CDR2 YYEEEE. The CDR3 contains 12 residues. V lost 4 bases to trimming and J lost 3 bases, with 7 bases between them. The CDR3 here is CASSTQDTEAFF. DNA for the CDR3: TGTGCCAGCAGCACCCAGGACACTGAAGCTTTCTTT.

This clone was recorded a few times. The chain uses TRBV4-1 and TRBJ1-5, with 7 nucleotides matching TRBD1. The CDR3 runs 16 residues. V shed 4 bases and J 7 bases; nucleotides not matched to a gene: 13. Germline lookup yields CDR1 MGHRA and CDR2 YSYEKL. CDR3 nucleotide sequence: TGCGCCAGCAGCCTCACCTCAGGGGGATCTAACCAGCCCCAGCATTTT. Amino acids: CASSLTSGGSNQPQHF.

The rearrangement joins TRBV9 to TRBJ2-6; 10 bases are a match to TRBD1. CDR1 and CDR2 (germline): SGDLS, YYNGEE. Germline trimming cut 3 bases from V and 4 bases from J; bases unmatched to any gene: 4. The CDR3 has 16 residues. As DNA, the CDR3 is TGTGCCAGCAGCGACGGGACAGGGGCCGGGGCCAACGTCCTGACTTTC. It encodes CASSDGTGAGANVLTF. Variable domain in full (rest from reference TRBV9 and TRBJ2-6): DSGVTQTPKHLITATGQRVTLRCSPRSGDLSVYWYQQSLDQGLQFLIQYYNGEERAKGNILERFSAQQFPDLHSELNLSSLELGDSALYFCASSDGTGAGANVLTFGAGSRLTVL.

The chain combines TRBV7-9 with TRBJ2-5; 8 bases line up with TRBD1. This CDR3 region has 16 residues. Germline loops: CDR1 SEHNR, CDR2 FQNEAQ (reference sequence). V was clipped by 1 base and J by 5 bases; unmatched bases: 9. This chain's CDR3 is CASSLGWQGAGETQYF. DNA for the CDR3: TGTGCCAGCAGCTTAGGGTGGCAGGGGGCTGGGGAGACCCAGTACTTC.

This clone appeared many times. This chain links TRBV6-1 with TRBJ1-2; possible D gene TRBD1, 6 bases. The CDR3 extends over 15 amino acids. With 6 bases removed from V and 2 bases from J, the gap between germline ends came to 16 bases. Germline V gene data show CDR1 as MNHNS and CDR2 as SASEGT. The CDR3 nucleotides are TGTGCCAGCAGCAGACAGGCCCTCGCCAACTATGGCTACACCTTC. Amino acid sequence: CASSRQALANYGYTF.

The rearrangement uses TRBV4-2 and TRBJ1-3, with 9 bases aligning to TRBD1. After removal of 1 base from V and 2 bases from J, the junction contained 6 bases not matched to a gene. The CDR3 totals 17 residues. Germline V gene sequence: CDR1 LGHNA, CDR2 YNFKEQ. The CDR3 DNA is TGTGCCAGCAGCCAAGCGAGTAGGACAGGGGCTGGAAACACCATATATTTT. It specifies CASSQASRTGAGNTIYF.

This chain links TRBV9 with TRBJ2-2; the D gene is possibly TRBD1 (6 bases). This CDR3 is built from 18 residues. The germline V gene encodes CDR1 SGDLS and CDR2 YYNGEE. V gave up 2 bases and J gave up 0 bases, with 17 bases separating them. CDR3 residues: CASSVYSGTRSNTGELFF. The CDR3 DNA sequence: TGTGCCAGCAGCGTTTATTCCGGGACACGCTCGAACACCGGGGAGCTGTTTTTT.

This chain uses TRBV7-9 with TRBJ1-5, with 7 bases fitting TRBD1. CDR1 and CDR2 from the germline V gene are SEHNR and FQNEAQ (reference sequence). V lost 3 bases and J lost 6; bases outside the gene matches: 5. This CDR3 spans 14 amino acids. The CDR3 DNA sequence: TGTGCCAGCAGCTTCGGGACAGTCGGTCAGCCCCAGCATTTT. This encodes CASSFGTVGQPQHF. Full variable domain (rest looked up from reference TRBV7-9 and TRBJ1-5): DTGVSQNPRHKITKRGQNVTFRCDPISEHNRLYWYRQTLGQGPEFLTYFQNEAQLEKSRLLSDRFSAERPKGSFSTLEIQRTEQGDSAMYLCASSFGTVGQPQHFGDGTRLSIL.

The rearrangement uses TRBV7-9 and TRBJ2-3; D uncertain. V was trimmed by 4 bases and J by 6 bases, leaving 8 bases between them. Per germline, CDR1 SEHNR and CDR2 FQNEAQ (reference sequence). CDR3 length equals 12 residues. The CDR3 DNA follows: TGTGCCAGCAGCTCGGTGTCCGATACGCAGTATTTT. Residues: CASSSVSDTQYF. The full variable domain, in which reference TRBV7-9 and TRBJ2-3 provide the parts outside the CDR3, is DTGVSQNPRHKITKRGQNVTFRCDPISEHNRLYWYRQTLGQGPEFLTYFQNEAQLEKSRLLSDRFSAERPKGSFSTLEIQRTEQGDSAMYLCASSSVSDTQYFGPGTRLTVL.

This clone showed up just once. This chain links TRBV4-1 with TRBJ1-5, with D possibly being TRBD1 (5 bases). Germline CDR1 and CDR2: MGHRA and YSYEKL. The CDR3 runs 16 residues. V lost 0 bases and J 2 bases, leaving 11 bases between the germline ends. CDR3 coding DNA: TGCGCCAGCAGCCAAGACAGGGCGGTGGGCAATCAGCCCCAGCATTTT. Amino acids: CASSQDRAVGNQPQHF.

The V call is TRBV7-9, the J call TRBJ2-1; 13 bases are a match to TRBD2. The V gene's germline CDR1 is SEHNR and CDR2 FQNEAQ (reference sequence). The V gene end was trimmed by 3 bases and the J gene end by 3 bases; junction bases not matched to a gene: 11. CDR3 length: 19 residues. The CDR3 loop reads CASSLPLRTSGRNYNEQFF. DNA of the CDR3: TGTGCCAGCAGCTTGCCCCTCCGGACTAGCGGGAGAAACTACAATGAGCAGTTCTTC.

V is TRBV2 and J is TRBJ1-1; TRBD1 might be the D (6 bases). This CDR3 region has 14 residues. V was cut by 4 bases and J by 1 base, with 10 bases left in between. CDR1 and CDR2 (germline): SNHLY, FYNNEI. The CDR3 is CASSAETGNTEAFF. CDR3 sequence (DNA): TGTGCCAGCAGTGCAGAGACAGGGAACACTGAAGCTTTCTTT. Full variable domain (outside the CDR3, taken from reference TRBV2 and TRBJ1-1): EPEVTQTPSHQVTQMGQEVILRCVPISNHLYFYWYRQILGQKVEFLVSFYNNEISEKSEIFDDQFSVERPDGSNFTLKIRSTKLEDSAMYFCASSAETGNTEAFFGQGTRLTVV.

V usage is TRBV11-2 and J usage is TRBJ1-1; TRBD1 agrees at 7 bases. Germline loops: CDR1 SGHAT, CDR2 FQNNGV. CDR3 length: 11 residues. V trimming: 5 bases; J trimming: 11 bases; junction bases outside the gene matches: 5. The CDR3 DNA reads TGTGCCAGCAGCCCTCGGACAGGCGCTTTCTTT. It yields the protein CASSPRTGAFF.

In DNA form, the CDR3 reads TGCAGCGTTGGTGGAGGGCTGGGCTATGGCTACACCTTC. This codes for CSVGGGLGYGYTF. The J gene is TRBJ1-2, the V gene TRBV29-1, with D uncertain. This CDR3 has 13 residues. Trimming left V 4 bases short and J 4 bases short, with 13 bases between. Germline loops: CDR1 SQVTM, CDR2 ANQGSEA.

V is TRBV7-8 and J is TRBJ2-7, with TRBD1 identical over 10 bases. The CDR3 consists of 17 residues. Germline CDR1 is SGHVS and CDR2 is FQNEAQ. Losses at the gene ends were 5 bases for V and 0 bases for J; bases not matched to a gene: 10. The CDR3 region is CASSTFEGQGSSYEQYF. The CDR3 DNA sequence: TGTGCCAGCAGCACCTTTGAGGGACAGGGGTCCTCCTACGAGCAGTACTTC.

The chain uses TRBV5-1 and TRBJ2-3; tentatively, D is TRBD1 (5 bases). The V gene lost 5 bases and the J gene lost 1 base, with 5 bases spanning the gap. This CDR3 is 12 amino acids long. CDR1 is SGHRS, CDR2 YFSETQ, per germline. The CDR3 loop is CASRGGTDTQYF. DNA of the CDR3: TGCGCCAGCAGAGGGGGCACAGATACGCAGTATTTT.